This entry lists 28 T cell receptor beta chains sequenced from one sample in a study of radiotherapy plus CTLA-4 blockade in lung cancer. Libraries were prepared by immunoSEQ multiplex PCR; TCRdb keeps only in-frame clonotypes and omits some of them. The sample consists of some 77,000 clones, about 86% of them appearing once. Sequenced material: peripheral blood, taken from a patient treated with radiotherapy plus ipilimumab. The receptor source for this set is a human donor with non-small cell lung cancer who had a partial response to radiotherapy plus ipilimumab.

The J gene is TRBJ1-1, the V gene TRBV6-5, with 7 bases identical to TRBD1. The CDR3 is 14 residues long. The trim removed 8 bases at V and 5 bases at J, leaving 11 bases unmatched. The V gene's germline CDR1 is MNHEY and CDR2 SVGAGI. The CDR3 DNA is TGTGCCAGCCGGCCAGGGGGAAGGGAAACTGAAGCTTTCTTT. It encodes CASRPGGRETEAFF.

This chain links TRBV28 with TRBJ1-1, with 10 bases identical to TRBD1. V lost 5 bases and J lost 10; bases outside the gene matches: 13. Germline CDR1 MDHEN, CDR2 SYDVKM. The CDR3 is 15 amino acids. CDR3 sequence reads: CASSLTIGDRGPAFF. The CDR3 DNA follows: TGTGCCAGCAGTCTCACTATTGGGGACAGGGGACCAGCTTTCTTT.

The chain has TRBV4-1 and TRBJ1-2; no clear D gene. Trimming stripped 2 bases from V and 3 bases from J, with 16 bases between. The CDR3 is made up of 16 amino acids. Per the germline V gene, CDR1 is MGHRA and CDR2 is YSYEKL. CDR3 loop: CASSQLTVDWDYGYTF. CDR3 DNA: TGCGCCAGCAGCCAACTTACAGTCGATTGGGACTATGGCTACACCTTC.

This clone was picked up a small number of times. V and J are TRBV21-1 and TRBJ2-7; the D segment call TRBD2 is taken from the table without a DNA check. TRBV21-1 is noted as a pseudogene. This CDR3 is 14 amino acids long. CDR3 loop: CASSNRTRAYEQYF. CDR3 nucleotides: TGTGCCAGCAGCAACAGGACTCGCGCCTACGAGCAGTACTTC.

Only a few counts were recorded for this clone. The chain combines TRBV10-3 with TRBJ1-1; tentative D call: TRBD1 (5 bases). Per the germline V gene, CDR1 is ENHRY and CDR2 is SYGVKD. The CDR3 is 13 residues long. The ends were cut back, 10 bases at V and 2 bases at J, with 14 bases in the middle. The CDR3 loop reads CATWGVGNTEAFF. For the CDR3, the DNA is TGTGCCACCTGGGGGGTGGGAAACACTGAAGCTTTCTTT.

The rearrangement links TRBV5-4 to TRBJ1-2; D perhaps matches TRBD1 (6 bases). Germline lookup yields CDR1 SGHNT and CDR2 YYREEE (reference sequence). V shed 4 bases and J shed 8 bases, with 15 bases lying between them. The CDR3 is 13 amino acids. The CDR3 loop is CASSPVYGGGYTF. CDR3 nucleotides: TGTGCCAGCAGCCCGGTGTATGGGGGCGGCTACACCTTC.

V is TRBV4-2 and J is TRBJ2-3; 13 bases align to TRBD2. Germline V CDR1 and CDR2: LGHNA, YNFKEQ. The CDR3 sequence is 18 residues long. V was pared by 3 bases and J by 0 bases, with 6 bases of the junction left unmatched. CDR3 sequence (DNA): TGTGCCAGCAGCCATGGACTAGCGGGAGTGGGGAGCACAGATACGCAGTATTTT. It yields the protein CASSHGLAGVGSTDTQYF.

This chain uses TRBV19 with TRBJ2-5; 11 bases line up with TRBD2. The closer fit of TRBJ2-7 to the DNA end suggests the J call may be wrong. Germline lookup yields CDR1 LNHDA and CDR2 SQIVND (reference sequence). The CDR3 covers 16 residues. CDR3: CASSRTGTSGSYEQYF. The CDR3 DNA reads as TGTGCCAGTAGTAGAACCGGGACTAGCGGCTCCTACGAGCAGTACTTC.

The rearrangement uses TRBV10-2 and TRBJ2-7; TRBD2 aligns across 8 bases. The CDR3 consists of 13 residues. Germline values: CDR1 WSHSY, CDR2 SAAADI. V gave up 6 bases and J gave up 3 bases; unmatched junction bases: 4. In nucleotides, the CDR3 is TGCGCCAGCAGCCTAGCGGGCTACTACGAGCAGTACTTC. Translated, it gives CASSLAGYYEQYF.

CDR3 residues: CASSDGTDDTDTQYF. The CDR3 nucleotides are TGTGCCAGCAGTGACGGGACAGACGACACAGATACGCAGTATTTT. The chain is built from TRBV2 and TRBJ2-3, with 7 bases that match TRBD1. V dropped 3 bases and J dropped 2; count of bases not matched to a gene: 5. Germline CDR1 and CDR2: SNHLY and FYNNEI. This CDR3 is built from 15 residues.

The J gene is TRBJ1-5, the V gene TRBV10-3; D not certain. V lost 4 bases to trimming and J lost 6 bases, with 7 bases between them. The CDR3 runs to 12 residues. The germline V gene has CDR1 ENHRY and CDR2 SYGVKD. The CDR3 loop is CAISGSGQPQHF. The CDR3 DNA reads TGTGCCATCAGTGGGTCCGGTCAGCCCCAGCATTTT.

J is TRBJ2-1 and V is TRBV6-5, with TRBD2 matching 11 bases. CDR1 and CDR2 (germline): MNHEY, SVGAGI. V was clipped by 5 bases and J by 4 bases; unmatched bases: 4. The CDR3 consists of 15 residues. CDR3 protein: CASSQGLAVYNEQFF. As DNA, the CDR3 is TGTGCCAGCAGTCAGGGACTAGCGGTTTACAATGAGCAGTTCTTC.

The gene calls are TRBV6-6 and TRBJ1-5; D not certain. With 4 bases removed from V and 0 bases from J, the gap between germline ends came to 13 bases. This CDR3 region has 16 residues. Looked up from germline, CDR1 is MNHNY and CDR2 is SVGAGI (reference sequence). The CDR3 spells CASSFNSMNSNQPQHF. CDR3 sequence (DNA): TGTGCCAGCAGTTTCAACAGTATGAATAGCAATCAGCCCCAGCATTTT.

The chain recombines TRBV7-8 with TRBJ2-2, with 7 bases that match TRBD2. The length of the CDR3 is 16 residues. After removal of 2 bases from V and 5 bases from J, the junction contained 8 bases not matched to a gene. CDR1 is SGHVS and CDR2 is FQNEAQ in the germline V gene. The CDR3 nucleotides are TGTGCCAGCAGCTTATTAAGGCGGGAGCTGACCGGGGAGCTGTTTTTT. Its protein product is CASSLLRRELTGELFF.

This chain uses TRBV15 with TRBJ2-7; a weak D match, TRBD1 (5 bases). Germline V gives CDR1 LNHNV, CDR2 YYDKDF (reference sequence). Trimming stripped 1 base from V and 1 base from J, with 8 bases between. The CDR3 is made up of 14 amino acids. The CDR3 DNA reads TGTGCCACCAGCAGAGGAGCAGGGTCCTACGAGCAGTACGTC. Translating it yields CATSRGAGSYEQYV.

The V gene is TRBV6-1, the J gene TRBJ1-1; a possible D gene is TRBD1 (5 bases). This CDR3 has 15 amino acids. V was shortened by 2 bases and J by 3 bases, with 13 bases between the two germline ends. The germline V gene encodes CDR1 MNHNS and CDR2 SASEGT. The CDR3 region has the DNA TGTGCCAGCAGTGAACGCACCACGGGGGACACTGAAGCTTTCTTT. This encodes CASSERTTGDTEAFF.

This chain connects TRBV18 to TRBJ2-5; 11 nucleotides align to TRBD1. Germline values: CDR1 KGHSH, CDR2 LQKENI. CDR3 length: 15 amino acids. After removal of 3 bases from V and 5 bases from J, the junction contained 5 bases not matched to a gene. CDR3 loop: CASSPRGTGGETQYF. DNA for the CDR3: TGTGCCAGCTCACCGAGGGGGACAGGGGGTGAGACCCAGTACTTC.

The V gene is TRBV6-1, the J gene TRBJ1-3, with D perhaps TRBD1 (6 bases). CDR1 and CDR2 (germline): MNHNS, SASEGT. V lost 7 bases and J 3 bases, leaving 16 bases between the germline ends. This CDR3 is built from 15 residues. CDR3 region: CASIPQGGVGNTIYF. In DNA form, the CDR3 reads TGTGCCAGCATCCCACAGGGAGGGGTTGGAAACACCATATATTTT.

V and J are TRBV5-3 and TRBJ2-5; 14 bases match TRBD2. TRBV5-3 is marked as an open reading frame, function uncertain. This CDR3 region has 15 residues. V dropped 8 bases and J dropped 3; count of bases not matched to a gene: 6. The CDR3 DNA is TGTGCCAGCAGGGGACTAGCGGGAGCTGAAGAGACCCAGTACTTC. Protein sequence: CASRGLAGAEETQYF.

The sample holds a few counts of this clone. This chain links TRBV6-1 with TRBJ2-1, with 8 positions matching TRBD2. The junction had 6 bases not matched to a gene; V was cut back by 6 bases and J by 2 bases. This CDR3 spans 15 amino acids. Germline-derived CDR1 and CDR2 are MNHNS and SASEGT. As DNA, the CDR3 is TGTGCCAGCAGCTTGACTAGCGCAACCTACAATGAGCAGTTCTTC. Translating it yields CASSLTSATYNEQFF.

The chain carries TRBV6-5 and TRBJ1-6; no clear D. The CDR3 has 15 amino acids. With 2 bases removed from V and 2 bases from J, the gap between germline ends came to 7 bases. Germline V gives CDR1 MNHEY, CDR2 SVGAGI. CDR3 bases: TGTGCCAGCAGTTACGGCCCTCCCTATAATTCACCCCTCCACTTT. As protein: CASSYGPPYNSPLHF.

The chain is built from TRBV19 and TRBJ2-1, with D hard to call. The CDR3 is made up of 14 amino acids. Trimming removed 7 bases at V and 4 bases at J, with 14 bases between. Germline V gene sequence: CDR1 LNHDA, CDR2 SQIVND (reference sequence). CDR3: CASNQPYLYNEQFF. The DNA for the CDR3 is TGTGCCAGTAATCAACCCTACCTATACAATGAGCAGTTCTTC.

In DNA, the CDR3 is TGTGCCAGCAGCGTGCGGGACAGGGGGCTCGGTGGCTACACCTTC. This translates into CASSVRDRGLGGYTF. This chain uses TRBV13 with TRBJ1-2; 12 positions agree with TRBD1. The CDR3 consists of 15 residues. CDR1 PRHDT and CDR2 FYEKMQ come from the germline V gene (reference sequence). After removal of 5 bases from V and 7 bases from J, the junction contained 8 bases not matched to a gene.

The chain employs TRBV7-9 and TRBJ2-1; a possible D gene is TRBD2 (6 bases). Trimming left V 1 base short and J 6 bases short, with 13 bases between. CDR1 is SEHNR and CDR2 is FQNEAQ in the germline V gene (reference sequence). This CDR3 has 15 amino acids. The CDR3: CASSLVGGTFNEQFF. As DNA, the CDR3 is TGTGCCAGCAGCTTAGTAGGCGGGACCTTCAATGAGCAGTTCTTC.

The rearrangement joins TRBV29-1 to TRBJ1-1, with D maybe TRBD1 (5 bases). V was trimmed by 3 bases and J by 1 base, leaving 9 bases between them. CDR3 length equals 13 residues. Per germline, CDR1 SQVTM and CDR2 ANQGSEA. CDR3 in DNA: TGCAGCGTTGACGGGCAGGGGAACACTGAAGCTTTCTTT. Translated, it gives CSVDGQGNTEAFF.

This clone was observed a single time. The chain links TRBV2 to TRBJ1-2, with 7 bases matching TRBD1. Germline CDR1 reads SNHLY; CDR2 reads FYNNEI. The junction had 8 bases not matched to a gene; V was cut back by 6 bases and J by 7 bases. The CDR3 has 13 amino acids. CDR3 DNA sequence: TGTGCCAGCAGAAGGGACAGCTCTGGTGGCTACACCTTC. It is translated as CASRRDSSGGYTF.

V usage is TRBV2 and J usage is TRBJ2-1; TRBD2 matches at 10 bases. This CDR3 comprises 16 residues. V was pared by 0 bases and J by 13 bases, with 12 bases of the junction left unmatched. Germline V gene sequence: CDR1 SNHLY, CDR2 FYNNEI. The CDR3 region is CASSEALRGLADKQFF. CDR3 in DNA: TGTGCCAGCAGTGAAGCGCTTCGAGGACTAGCGGATAAACAGTTCTTC.

The chain is built from TRBV7-2 and TRBJ2-1; 9 bases agree with TRBD1. CDR1 SGHTA and CDR2 FQGNSA come from the germline V gene. The CDR3 spans 15 residues. J lost 7 bases, V lost 4 bases, and 8 bases had no gene match. CDR3 sequence: CASSYDRGTFNEQFF. Here the CDR3 DNA reads TGTGCCAGCAGCTACGACAGGGGGACATTTAATGAGCAGTTCTTC.